This is a list of T cell receptor beta chains from one sample in a study of blood T cell repertoires in COVID-19. The protocol was immunoSEQ multiplex PCR, while the TCRdb copy is restricted to in-frame clones and leaves out a portion. The sample gives under 450,000 clones, roughly nine tenths of which show up once; roughly 3% is in the top ten. Sample: PBMCs or T cells enriched from blood (not recorded which). The receptor set was obtained from a woman younger than 45 who had recovered from COVID-19. Each CDR3 is given with its conserved first and last residue. A D gene is named only where the DNA matches it firmly. Size is omitted from some rows. Given values are once, few, many or a class for expanded clones.

j_call	cdr3_length	v_call	clone_size	d_call	cdr3_aa	cdr3_nt
TRBJ2-1	15	TRBV19	.	TRBD2	CASRWGGLAIGEQFF	TGTGCCAGTAGATGGGGTGGACTAGCGATTGGTGAGCAGTTCTTC
TRBJ2-3	16	TRBV13	once	TRBD2	CASSLGTSGSLDTQYF	TGTGCCAGCAGCCTAGGGACTAGCGGGAGCCTAGATACGCAGTATTTT
TRBJ1-2	14	TRBV7-8	.	.	CASGEGGAIYGYTF	TGTGCCAGCGGTGAGGGGGGGGCTATCTATGGCTACACCTTC
TRBJ2-1	15	TRBV6-5	.	TRBD2	CASTAPAGAYNEQFF	TGTGCCAGCACTGCCCCAGCGGGAGCCTACAATGAGCAGTTCTTC
TRBJ1-2	15	TRBV29-1	.	TRBD1	CSVYLRDRDYYGYTF	TGCAGCGTTTACTTACGTGACAGGGATTACTATGGCTACACCTTC
TRBJ1-2	14	TRBV27	.	TRBD1	CASRTQGQGYGYTF	TGTGCCAGCAGGACCCAGGGACAGGGGTATGGCTACACCTTC
TRBJ1-2	15	TRBV9	.	TRBD1	CASSAGQGINYGYTF	TGTGCCAGCAGCGCGGGACAGGGAATTAACTATGGCTACACCTTC
TRBJ1-5	15	TRBV5-6	.	TRBD1	CASSKDRGGNQPQHF	TGTGCCAGCAGTAAGGACAGGGGAGGCAATCAGCCCCAGCATTTT
TRBJ2-7	16	TRBV7-9	few	.	CASSLVAGDLGNEQYF	TGTGCCAGCAGCTTAGTGGCCGGGGATTTGGGTAACGAGCAGTACTTC
TRBJ2-1	14	TRBV27	.	TRBD2	CATRGLADINEQFF	TGTGCCACCCGCGGGCTAGCGGACATAAATGAGCAGTTCTTC
TRBJ2-2	13	TRBV2	once	.	CASRLDFSGELFF	TGTGCCAGCAGGTTGGACTTCTCCGGGGAGCTGTTTTTT
TRBJ2-7	17	TRBV7-8	once	.	CASSSAGRVPGSYEQYF	TGTGCCAGCAGCTCAGCGGGCAGGGTCCCTGGAAGCTACGAGCAGTACTTC
TRBJ2-5	16	TRBV7-9	.	TRBD2	CASRRLAGIHQETQYF	TGTGCCAGCAGGAGACTAGCGGGGATACACCAAGAGACCCAGTACTTC
TRBJ2-1	17	TRBV4-1	.	.	CASSPFPRGRGENEQFF	TGCGCCAGCAGCCCCTTTCCGAGGGGCAGGGGGGAAAATGAGCAGTTCTTC
TRBJ2-1	14	TRBV7-2	once	TRBD2	CASTKRESYNEQFF	TGTGCCAGCACCAAGCGGGAATCCTACAATGAGCAGTTCTTC
TRBJ1-5	16	TRBV18	.	TRBD1	CASSPGQGGRGQPQHF	TGTGCCAGCTCACCGGGACAGGGAGGTAGGGGTCAGCCCCAGCATTTT
TRBJ2-7	13	TRBV2	.	TRBD1	CASRTGTLGEQYF	TGTGCCAGTCGGACAGGAACCCTAGGCGAGCAGTACTTC
TRBJ2-2	17	TRBV4-1	.	TRBD2	CASSQDPLAGGTGELFF	TGCGCCAGCAGCCAAGATCCACTAGCGGGGGGTACCGGGGAGCTGTTTTTT
TRBJ1-6	15	TRBV27	.	.	CASSLKQGWNSPLHF	TGTGCCAGCAGTTTAAAACAGGGTTGGAATTCACCCCTCCACTTT
TRBJ1-1	13	TRBV19	.	.	CASTWTRDTEAFF	TGTGCCAGTACCTGGACCAGGGACACTGAAGCTTTCTTT
TRBJ2-3	12	TRBV11-2	.	.	CASSLAGGTQYF	TGTGCCAGCAGCTTGGCTGGCGGCACGCAGTATTTT
TRBJ1-1	13	TRBV5-5	.	.	CASSSDYNAEAFF	TGTGCCAGCAGCTCCGACTACAACGCTGAAGCTTTCTTT
TRBJ1-1	14	TRBV25-1	.	TRBD1	CASSSTGGKTEAFF	TGTGCCAGCAGTTCGACAGGGGGGAAGACTGAAGCTTTCTTT